The sequence of this T cell receptor (beta chain) was determined in a study of Ad26.COV2.S vaccination and SARS-CoV-2 variants. About the study: Intramuscularly, Ad26.COV2.S was given either once or twice, 56 days apart. Findings of the study overall: Post-vaccination spike-specific CD8+ and CD4+ T cell responses reportedly had substantial breadth. Measurement of non-spike TCR breadth gave similar results in vaccine and placebo recipients.

Using immunoSEQ multiplex PCR, the repertoire was profiled, and TCRdb retains in-frame clones only, with some absent. The sample consists of about 350,000 clones, roughly 90% of them appearing once. V dropped 5 bases and J dropped 7; count of bases not matched to a gene: 6. The CDR3 covers 13 residues. Treatment meaning: some 20 received Ad26.COV2.S at low or high dose, single or two shots; about 5 received placebo; per-sample allocation not given. Each sample was drawn 63 days after the first injection (of vaccine or placebo). Expression of Wuhan-strain SARS-CoV-2 spike came from the Ad26 vector that formed the vaccine. As regards this clone: The antigen remains undetermined.

The V call is TRBV12-3 or TRBV12-4, the J call TRBJ2-7; 9 bases agree with TRBD1. The origin of this receptor is a person between 18 and 59 years old who received the Ad26.COV2.S COVID-19 vaccine or a placebo. Sequencing was performed on peripheral blood, taken in a trial of Ad26.COV2.S vaccine versus placebo. The DNA for the CDR3 is TGTGCCAGCAGTGACTCGGGACAGGGAGAGCAGTACTTC. Amino acid sequence: CASSDSGQGEQYF.